The next 18 T cell receptor beta chains were all read from a single sample in a study of response to subunit inactivated influenza vaccine. MiXCR, run by TCRdb on the RT-PCR reads, gives a single entry per CDR3 protein. Of around 570,000 distinct CDR3 sequences in the sample, about 11% were seen once. These data were also reused for a study on T cells expressing NK-cell markers. This second study notes: What made the TCR beta cDNA was 5'RACE template switching with UMIs.

Sequencing was performed on PBMCs from blood, taken on the day of vaccination. The receptors were sampled from a man between 45 and 60 years old who received an inactivated influenza vaccine.

This rearrangement joins TRBV11-2 to TRBJ2-1, with 13 bases that match TRBD2. Germline V CDR1 and CDR2: SGHAT, FQNNGV. The CDR3 totals 18 residues. Trimming cost V 5 bases and J 8 bases; bases outside gene matches: 15. The CDR3, as DNA: TGTGCCAGCAGCCCCTTTTCGGGGACTAGCGGGGCTGGCGATGAGCAGTTCTTC. Amino acid sequence: CASSPFSGTSGAGDEQFF.

This clonotype was counted only a few times. The chain combines TRBV9 with TRBJ2-7; TRBD1 is a possible D gene (5 bases). V lost 0 bases, J lost 2 bases, and 9 bases lay in between. In germline, CDR1 is SGDLS, CDR2 YYNGEE. The CDR3 covers 14 residues. In nucleotides, the CDR3 is TGTGCCAGCAGCGTAGAGATAGGGGCCTACGAGCAGTACTTC. This sequence encodes CASSVEIGAYEQYF.

This clonotype was detected only a few times. This chain links TRBV20-1 with TRBJ2-7; D not resolved. Germline V CDR1 and CDR2: DFQATT, SNEGSKA (reference sequence). This CDR3 contains 14 residues. Trimming took off 0 bases at V and 1 base at J, with 10 bases between the two ends. The CDR3: CSARDIGRSYEQYF. The CDR3 DNA is TGCAGTGCTAGAGACATTGGGCGGTCCTACGAGCAGTACTTC.

This clonotype was counted between two and nine times. This chain joins TRBV7-3 and TRBJ2-5; TRBD2 matches 11 bases. The CDR3 totals 14 residues. J lost 5 bases, V lost 7 bases, and 6 bases had no gene match. CDR1 and CDR2 from the germline V gene are SGHTA and FQGTGA. CDR3 bases: TGTGCCAGCAAGGAAACTAGCGGGAGTGAGACCCAGTACTTC. Encoded protein: CASKETSGSETQYF.

The rearrangement links TRBV4-3 to TRBJ2-7; unclear D gene. Germline CDR1 LGHNA, CDR2 YSLEER. CDR3 length: 16 residues. Trimming removed 0 bases at V and 3 bases at J, with 15 bases between. Written as DNA, the CDR3 is TGCGCCAGCAGCCAAGATTTGAGTCCTGCCCGCTACGAGCAGTACTTC. Amino acids: CASSQDLSPARYEQYF.

This clonotype has only a few counts. The V gene is TRBV29-1, the J gene TRBJ2-3; D is undetermined. Germline values: CDR1 SQVTM, CDR2 ANQGSEA. The V gene lost 4 bases and the J gene lost 2 bases, with 19 bases spanning the gap. The CDR3 sequence is 16 residues long. CDR3 nucleotide sequence: TGCAGCGTTGTACGGGTCGGCACGAGGAACACAGATACGCAGTATTTT. Protein: CSVVRVGTRNTDTQYF.

The chain combines TRBV20-1 with TRBJ2-7; TRBD2 agrees at 8 bases. V lost 6 bases to trimming and J lost 2 bases; unmatched junction nucleotides: 9. Germline CDR1 reads DFQATT; CDR2 reads SNEGSKA (reference sequence). The length of the CDR3 is 14 residues. DNA of the CDR3: TGCAGTGCCACCATAGTCGGGGGGGCCTACGAGCAGTACTTC. It encodes CSATIVGGAYEQYF.

The rearrangement links TRBV10-3 to TRBJ2-7; perhaps D is TRBD1 or TRBD2 (5 bases each). The CDR3 is 15 residues long. V lost 3 bases to trimming and J lost 3 bases, with 15 bases between them. Germline loops: CDR1 ENHRY, CDR2 SYGVKD. Here the CDR3 reads CAISERGMGVYEQYF. For the CDR3, the DNA is TGTGCCATCAGTGAAAGGGGTATGGGGGTCTACGAGCAGTACTTC.

For the CDR3, the DNA is TGTGCCACCAGCAGAGATAGACAGGCGAGCAATGAGCAGTTCTTC. Residues: CATSRDRQASNEQFF. The gene calls are TRBV15 and TRBJ2-1; D may be TRBD1 (6 bases). V lost 0 bases to trimming and J lost 6 bases, with 12 bases between them. Germline CDR1 and CDR2: LNHNV and YYDKDF (reference sequence). There are 15 residues in the CDR3.

A single count supports this clonotype. The rearrangement joins TRBV30 to TRBJ2-1, with a possible D match to TRBD1 (6 bases). V was shortened by 6 bases and J by 7 bases, with 16 bases between the two germline ends. CDR1 and CDR2 (germline): GTSNPN, SVGIG (reference sequence). The CDR3 is 13 residues long. Here the CDR3 DNA reads TGTGCCTGTCAGGGGTCTCAGGGGAATGAGCAGTTCTTC. Translated: CACQGSQGNEQFF.

There are a few counts of this clonotype. Written as DNA, the CDR3 is TGCGCCAGCAGCACGACAGGGGCTAACTATGGCTACACCTTC. Translation gives CASSTTGANYGYTF. The chain uses TRBV5-1 and TRBJ1-2; 8 bases agree with TRBD1. The CDR3 sequence is 14 residues long. With V trimmed by 4 bases and J by 0 bases, 2 bases remained unmatched. Germline V CDR1 and CDR2: SGHRS, YFSETQ.

This clonotype has more than one count but fewer than ten. The chain uses TRBV6-2 or TRBV6-3 and TRBJ2-1; TRBD1 aligns across 7 bases. The germline V gene has CDR1 MNHEY and CDR2 SVGEGT. Unmatched junction bases numbered 14, after V lost 5 bases and J lost 7 bases. This CDR3 region has 16 residues. In DNA, the CDR3 is TGTGCCAGCAGTCAGAGGGGGACAGTCAAGGTGAATGAGCAGTTCTTC. It is translated as CASSQRGTVKVNEQFF.

The V gene is TRBV12-3 or TRBV12-4, the J gene TRBJ1-1, with D hard to call. The germline V and J ends were trimmed by 7 bases and 2 bases, with 11 bases remaining between them. There are 13 residues in the CDR3. CDR3: CASTAQYNTEAFF. CDR3 bases: TGTGCCAGCACTGCACAGTATAACACTGAAGCTTTCTTT.

The rearrangement joins TRBV4-3 to TRBJ1-2, with a tentative D call TRBD1 (5 bases). The CDR3 covers 18 residues. V dropped 2 bases and J dropped 0 bases, with 19 bases sitting between them. Germline CDR1 and CDR2: LGHNA and YSLEER. The CDR3 nucleotides are TGCGCCAGCAGCCAACCTGTCTTTTCGGCAGGGCCTAACTATGGCTACACCTTC. Translating gives CASSQPVFSAGPNYGYTF.

The chain uses TRBV7-8 and TRBJ2-1, with 7 bases lining up with TRBD2. V lost 5 bases to trimming and J lost 9 bases; unmatched junction nucleotides: 4. CDR3 length: 12 amino acids. Germline V gene sequence: CDR1 SGHVS, CDR2 FQNEAQ. For the CDR3, the DNA is TGTGCCAGCAGCCCCAGGGAGGGTGAGCAGTTCTTC. This translates into CASSPREGEQFF.

Ten or more counts support this clonotype. The genes are TRBV6-2 or TRBV6-3 and TRBJ2-5; TRBD2 matches at 9 bases. Germline V lookup: CDR1 MNHEY, CDR2 SVGEGT. The CDR3 loop spans 17 amino acids. The trim removed 8 bases at V and 0 bases at J, leaving 13 bases unmatched. The CDR3 region has the DNA TGTGCCAGCTCAAGACTAGCGGAATCCTGGAACCAAGAGACCCAGTACTTC. This gives the protein CASSRLAESWNQETQYF.

This chain links TRBV5-1 with TRBJ2-6; D might be TRBD1 (6 bases). Germline lookup yields CDR1 SGHRS and CDR2 YFSETQ. The CDR3 sequence is 16 residues long. The V and J ends lost 2 bases and 2 bases respectively, with 11 bases between them. In nucleotides, the CDR3 is TGCGCCAGCAGCTTAACAGGGTCCGCTGGGGCCAACGTCCTGACTTTC. This codes for CASSLTGSAGANVLTF.

The V call is TRBV7-9, the J call TRBJ1-2; TRBD1 aligns across 9 bases. The CDR3 contains 16 residues. The ends lost 2 bases at V and 2 bases at J; junction bases unmatched: 6. Germline lookup yields CDR1 SEHNR and CDR2 FQNEAQ (reference sequence). CDR3 sequence: CASSLSGTGINYGYTF. In nucleotides, the CDR3 is TGTGCCAGCAGCTTATCGGGGACAGGGATCAACTATGGCTACACCTTC. Based on the CDR3 plus reference TRBV7-9 and TRBJ1-2, the full variable domain is DTGVSQNPRHKITKRGQNVTFRCDPISEHNRLYWYRQTLGQGPEFLTYFQNEAQLEKSRLLSDRFSAERPKGSFSTLEIQRTEQGDSAMYLCASSLSGTGINYGYTFGSGTRLTVV.